The text below deals with one TCR beta chain. J was trimmed by 0 bases and V by 1 base; bases with no gene match: 2. CDR1 is MNHEY, CDR2 SVGAGI, per germline. This CDR3 spans 15 amino acids. The data stem from a study of blood T cell repertoires in COVID-19. Study overall: COVID-19 samples, acute and convalescent, were from the United States, Italy and Spain. T cells, B-cell-depleted T cells, or PBMCs supplied cDNA or gDNA.

Original processing methods: For nucleated cells, counts were estimated from reference gene primer amplification. TCRdb's table, derived via immunoSEQ multiplex PCR, lists solely in-frame clones and lacks some. V, J and clone size are those of that table, while D and trimming were read from the DNA. The sample lists about 54,000 clones, over 75% occurring once. This chain connects TRBV6-5 to TRBJ2-7; 8 bases are a match to TRBD2. The sequenced sample was peripheral blood. The sequence was obtained from a man in his forties or fifties with active COVID-19. In DNA, the CDR3 is TGTGCCAGCAGTTACTACACTAGCGGCTCCTACGAGCAGTACTTC. Protein: CASSYYTSGSYEQYF.